This T cell receptor (beta chain) is drawn from a study of blood T cell repertoires in COVID-19. The V and J ends lost 7 bases and 3 bases respectively, with 12 bases between them. Germline values: CDR1 LNHDA, CDR2 SQIVND (reference sequence). CDR3 length equals 13 residues. This clone occurred once. Assay used: immunoSEQ multiplex PCR; TCRdb lists only in-frame clones, some missing. The data contain just over 95,000 clones, around 80% of them singletons. Sequenced: peripheral blood. V gene TRBV19 combines with J gene TRBJ1-2, with D unclear. The TCR comes from a man between 60 and 75 years old with acute or convalescent COVID-19. CDR3 sequence: CASKVDGDYGYTF. CDR3 coding DNA: TGTGCCAGTAAAGTGGACGGGGACTATGGCTACACCTTC.